The subject of this entry is one T cell receptor beta chain. The antigen remains unidentified. The sample originates from a study of cytomegalovirus exposure and HLA in healthy donors. Germline lookup yields CDR1 ENHRY and CDR2 SYGVKD. The V end lost 0 bases, the J end lost 7 bases, and 4 bases lay between the germline ends. This CDR3 has 13 residues. It was with 60 Vbeta and 13 Jbeta primers that the PCR ran. In the authors' methods: Later, an analysis found about 83 million unique TCR beta chains, and 8.5 million to 14 million of these were shared. Assay: immunoSEQ multiplex PCR; the TCRdb copy retains only in-frame clones and omits some. From that table come the V and J calls and clone size; the DNA was used to work out D and trimming. The sample contains some 250,000 clones, around 76% of which appear only once. Points from the study as a whole: Earlier analysis yielded a pattern in which most TCR beta V segments were productive about 87% or about 30% of the time. Three chains tied to CMV proved CMV antigen-specific in vitro. In a later analysis, at a false discovery rate of 0.05, some 17,000 TCR beta sequences were associated with HLA alleles.

The receptor comes from a woman aged 40 to 50 in good health and CMV-seropositive. The genes are TRBV10-3 and TRBJ1-6; D is ambiguous. Material: PBMCs. The CDR3 nucleotides read TGTGCCATCAGTGAGTCGCGAAATTCACCCCTCCACTTT. It encodes CAISESRNSPLHF.